This TCR beta chain appears in the sequencing data of a study of cytomegalovirus exposure and HLA in healthy donors. The germline V and J ends were trimmed by 0 bases and 0 bases, with 12 bases remaining between them. Germline V gives CDR1 SGHRS, CDR2 YFSETQ. This CDR3 is built from 16 residues. With regard to this clone: Antigen specificity is unknown.

The PCR made use of 60 Vbeta and 13 Jbeta primers. TCRdb's table, derived via immunoSEQ multiplex PCR, lists solely in-frame clones and lacks some. The sample holds roughly 190,000 clones, roughly a tenth seen once. Study results and caveats: Immune exposure data for these donors was limited to CMV serostatus. HLA allele associations emerged for fewer than 20,000 TCR beta sequences in a later analysis, at 0.05 false discovery rate.

V gene TRBV5-1 combines with J gene TRBJ2-5; perhaps TRBD2 as D (6 bases). Sequencing was done on a sample of PBMCs. The clonotype originates from a woman under 40 in good health and CMV-seropositive. The CDR3: CASSLAGGVNQETQYF. CDR3 bases: TGCGCCAGCAGCTTGGCCGGCGGGGTAAACCAAGAGACCCAGTACTTC.